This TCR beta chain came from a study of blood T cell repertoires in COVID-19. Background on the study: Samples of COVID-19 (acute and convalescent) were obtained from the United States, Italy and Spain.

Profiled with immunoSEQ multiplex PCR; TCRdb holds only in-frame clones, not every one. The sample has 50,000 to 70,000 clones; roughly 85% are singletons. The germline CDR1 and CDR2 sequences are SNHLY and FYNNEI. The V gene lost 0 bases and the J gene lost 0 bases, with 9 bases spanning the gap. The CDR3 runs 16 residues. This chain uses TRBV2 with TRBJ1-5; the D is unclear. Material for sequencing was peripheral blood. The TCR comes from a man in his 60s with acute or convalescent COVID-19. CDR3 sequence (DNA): TGTGCCAGCAGTGAAGCGAGGCATAATAGCAATCAGCCCCAGCATTTT. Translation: CASSEARHNSNQPQHF. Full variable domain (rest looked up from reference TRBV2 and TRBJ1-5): EPEVTQTPSHQVTQMGQEVILRCVPISNHLYFYWYRQILGQKVEFLVSFYNNEISEKSEIFDDQFSVERPDGSNFTLKIRSTKLEDSAMYFCASSEARHNSNQPQHFGDGTRLSIL.